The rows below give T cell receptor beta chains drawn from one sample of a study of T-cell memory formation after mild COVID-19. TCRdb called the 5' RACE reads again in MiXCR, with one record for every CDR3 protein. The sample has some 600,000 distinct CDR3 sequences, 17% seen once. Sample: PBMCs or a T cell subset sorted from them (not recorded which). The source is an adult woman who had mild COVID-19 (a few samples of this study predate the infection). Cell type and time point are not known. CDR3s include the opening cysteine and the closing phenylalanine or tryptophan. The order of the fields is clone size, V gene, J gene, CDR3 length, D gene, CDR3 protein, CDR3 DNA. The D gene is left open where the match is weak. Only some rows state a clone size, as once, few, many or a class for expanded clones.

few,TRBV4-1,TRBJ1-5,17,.,CASSQGLWGDGNQPQHF,TGCGCCAGCAGCCAAGGGCTGTGGGGGGACGGCAATCAGCCCCAGCATTTT
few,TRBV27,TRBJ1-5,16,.,CASSLGSGNRNQPQHF,TGTGCCAGCAGTTTAGGGTCGGGTAATCGCAATCAGCCCCAGCATTTT
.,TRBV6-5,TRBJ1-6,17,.,CASSYSRTATYNSPLHF,TGTGCCAGCAGTTACTCTCGGACAGCTACCTATAATTCACCCCTCCACTTT
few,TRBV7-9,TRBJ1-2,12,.,CASSLAHSHYTF,TGTGCCAGCAGCTTAGCCCACAGTCACTACACCTTC
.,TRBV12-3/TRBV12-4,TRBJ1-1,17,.,CASSFSGAGAQATEAFF,TGTGCCAGCAGTTTTTCGGGCGCAGGGGCCCAGGCCACTGAAGCTTTCTTT
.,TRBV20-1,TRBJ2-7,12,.,CSAFLSPHEQYF,TGCAGTGCTTTCCTTTCGCCGCACGAGCAGTACTTC
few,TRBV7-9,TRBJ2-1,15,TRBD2,CASSDRLAGINEQFF,TGTGCCAGCAGCGATAGACTAGCGGGTATCAATGAGCAGTTCTTC
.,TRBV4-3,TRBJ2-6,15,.,CASSGGTAGANVLTF,TGCGCCAGCAGCGGGGGGACGGCTGGGGCCAACGTCCTGACTTTC
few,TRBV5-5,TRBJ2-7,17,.,CASSRTPTGLSSYEQYF,TGTGCCAGCAGCCGGACCCCGACAGGCTTGAGCTCCTACGAGCAGTACTTC
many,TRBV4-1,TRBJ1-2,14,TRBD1,CASSLLDRGRGYTF,TGCGCCAGCAGCCTCCTGGACAGGGGGCGCGGCTACACCTTC
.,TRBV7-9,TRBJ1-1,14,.,CASSPGAPDTEAFF,TGTGCCAGCAGCCCCGGCGCCCCGGATACTGAAGCTTTCTTT
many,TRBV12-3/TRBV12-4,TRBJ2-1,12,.,CASSFILNEQFF,TGTGCCAGCAGTTTTATCCTCAATGAGCAGTTCTTC
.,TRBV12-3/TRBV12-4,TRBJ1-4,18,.,CASSLLFGGIPTNEKLFF,TGTGCCAGCAGTTTGTTGTTTGGGGGAATCCCAACTAATGAAAAACTGTTTTTT
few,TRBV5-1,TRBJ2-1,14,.,CASSLGPGSHEQFF,TGCGCCAGCAGCTTGGGTCCGGGGTCGCATGAGCAGTTCTTC
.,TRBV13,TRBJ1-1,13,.,CASSLRGFSEAFF,TGTGCCAGCAGCTTAAGGGGTTTTAGTGAAGCTTTCTTT
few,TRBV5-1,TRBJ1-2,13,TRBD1,CASSYQGEDGYTF,TGCGCCAGCAGCTACCAGGGGGAGGATGGCTACACCTTC
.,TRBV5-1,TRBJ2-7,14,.,CASSLEQAPYEQYF,TGCGCCAGCAGCTTGGAGCAGGCCCCCTACGAGCAGTACTTC
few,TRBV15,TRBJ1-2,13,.,CATSRLGTDGPTF,TGTGCCACCAGCAGACTAGGGACGGACGGCCCCACCTTC
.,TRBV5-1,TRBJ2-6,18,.,CASSLEGGWSSGANVLTF,TGCGCCAGCAGCTTGGAGGGGGGCTGGAGCTCTGGGGCCAACGTCCTGACTTTC
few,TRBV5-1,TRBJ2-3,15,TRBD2,CASSFLAGDTDTQYF,TGCGCCAGCAGCTTCCTAGCGGGGGACACAGATACGCAGTATTTT
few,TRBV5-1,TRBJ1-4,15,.,CASSRRGATNEKLFF,TGCGCCAGCAGCCGCAGGGGCGCAACTAATGAAAAACTGTTTTTT
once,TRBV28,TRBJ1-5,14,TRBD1,CASSFPGGSQPQHF,TGTGCCAGCAGTTTCCCAGGGGGCAGTCAGCCCCAGCATTTT
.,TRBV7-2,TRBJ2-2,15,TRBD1,CASTGTGVNTGELFF,TGTGCCAGCACCGGGACAGGGGTAAACACCGGGGAGCTGTTTTTT
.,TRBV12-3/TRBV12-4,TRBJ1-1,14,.,CASSLKRRNTEAFF,TGTGCCAGCAGTTTGAAAAGAAGGAACACTGAAGCTTTCTTT
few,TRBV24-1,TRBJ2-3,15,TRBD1,CATSARTGRTDTQYF,TGTGCCACCAGTGCCAGGACAGGACGCACAGATACGCAGTATTTT
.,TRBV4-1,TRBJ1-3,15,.,CASSRLGVSGNTIYF,TGCGCCAGCAGCCGATTGGGGGTCTCTGGAAACACCATATATTTT
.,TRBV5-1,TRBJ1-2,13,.,CASSGGRNYGYTF,TGCGCCAGCAGCGGCGGACGGAACTATGGCTACACCTTC
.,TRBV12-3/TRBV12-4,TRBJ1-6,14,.,CASSLNWGSGPLHF,TGTGCCAGCAGTTTAAATTGGGGGAGCGGGCCCCTCCACTTT
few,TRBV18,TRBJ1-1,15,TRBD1,CASSLEQGKNTEAFF,TGTGCCAGCTCACTTGAACAGGGGAAGAACACTGAAGCTTTCTTT
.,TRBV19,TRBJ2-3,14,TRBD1,CASNLRTGADTQYF,TGTGCCAGTAACCTGAGGACAGGGGCAGATACGCAGTATTTT
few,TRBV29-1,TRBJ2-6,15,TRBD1,CSVLQGARGANVLTF,TGCAGCGTTTTACAGGGGGCGAGGGGGGCCAACGTCCTGACTTTC